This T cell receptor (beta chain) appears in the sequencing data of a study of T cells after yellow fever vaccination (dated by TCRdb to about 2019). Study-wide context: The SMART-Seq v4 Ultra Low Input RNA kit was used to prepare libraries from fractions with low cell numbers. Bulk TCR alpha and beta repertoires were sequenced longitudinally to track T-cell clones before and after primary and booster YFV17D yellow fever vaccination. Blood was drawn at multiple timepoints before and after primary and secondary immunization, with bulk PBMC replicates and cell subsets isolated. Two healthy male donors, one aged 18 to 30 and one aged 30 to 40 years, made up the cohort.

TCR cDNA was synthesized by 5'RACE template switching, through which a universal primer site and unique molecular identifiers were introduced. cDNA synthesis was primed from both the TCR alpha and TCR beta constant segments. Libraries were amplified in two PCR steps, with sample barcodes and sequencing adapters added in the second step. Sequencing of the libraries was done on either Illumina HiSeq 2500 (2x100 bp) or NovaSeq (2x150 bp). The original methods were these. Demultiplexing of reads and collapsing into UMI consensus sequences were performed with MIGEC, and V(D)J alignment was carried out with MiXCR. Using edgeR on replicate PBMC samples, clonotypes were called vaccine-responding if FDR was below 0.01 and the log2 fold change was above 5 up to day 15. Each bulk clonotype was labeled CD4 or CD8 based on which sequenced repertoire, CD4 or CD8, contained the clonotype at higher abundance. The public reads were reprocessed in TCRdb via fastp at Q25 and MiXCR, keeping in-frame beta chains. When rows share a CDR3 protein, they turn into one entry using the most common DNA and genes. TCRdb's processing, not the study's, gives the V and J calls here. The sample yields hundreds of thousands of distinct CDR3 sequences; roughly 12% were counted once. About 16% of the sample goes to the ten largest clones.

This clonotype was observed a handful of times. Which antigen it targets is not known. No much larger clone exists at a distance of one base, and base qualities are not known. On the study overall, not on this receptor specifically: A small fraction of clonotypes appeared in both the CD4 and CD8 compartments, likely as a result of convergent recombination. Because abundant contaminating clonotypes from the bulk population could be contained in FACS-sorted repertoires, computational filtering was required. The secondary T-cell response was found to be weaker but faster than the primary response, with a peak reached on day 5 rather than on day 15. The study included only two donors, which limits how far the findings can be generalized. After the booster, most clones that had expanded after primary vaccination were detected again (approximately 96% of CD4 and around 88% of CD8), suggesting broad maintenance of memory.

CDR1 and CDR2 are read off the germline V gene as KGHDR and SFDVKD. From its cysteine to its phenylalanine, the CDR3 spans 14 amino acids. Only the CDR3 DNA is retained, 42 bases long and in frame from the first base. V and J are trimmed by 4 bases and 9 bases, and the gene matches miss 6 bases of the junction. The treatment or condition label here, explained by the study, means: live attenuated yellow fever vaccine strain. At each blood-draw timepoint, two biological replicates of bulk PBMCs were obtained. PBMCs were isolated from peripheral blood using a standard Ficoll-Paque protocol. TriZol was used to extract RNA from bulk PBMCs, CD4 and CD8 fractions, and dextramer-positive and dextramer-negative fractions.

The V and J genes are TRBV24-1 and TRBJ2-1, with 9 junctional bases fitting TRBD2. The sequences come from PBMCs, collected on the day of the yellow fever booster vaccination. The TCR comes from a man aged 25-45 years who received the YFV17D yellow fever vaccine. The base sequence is TGTGCCACCAGTGAGAATAGCGGGAGAGTTGAGCAGTTCTTC. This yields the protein CATSENSGRVEQFF.